These 23 T cell receptor beta chains were all obtained from the same sample, sequenced in a study of cytomegalovirus exposure and HLA in healthy donors. Amplification used 60 Vbeta primers and 13 Jbeta primers. Method: immunoSEQ multiplex PCR; TCRdb's copy keeps in-frame clones and lacks some. The sample consists of tens of thousands of clones, 50% to 75% of them appearing once. The sequencing input was PBMCs. These receptors all stem from a male donor in good health and CMV-seropositive.

Comment on this clone: The junction does not match germline at one end; this may be a read error. This CDR3 reads CSSSRGQGAGNTIYF. The DNA of the CDR3 is TGTTCCAGCAGTCGTGGACAGGGGGCAGGAAACACCATATATTTT. V gene TRBV7-9 combines with J gene TRBJ1-3; 11 bases line up with TRBD1. CDR1 is SEHNR and CDR2 is FQNEAQ in the germline V gene (reference sequence). The CDR3 spans 15 residues. Filled out from reference TRBV7-9 and TRBJ1-3, the complete variable domain reads DTGVSQNPRHKITKRGQNVTFRCDPISEHNRLYWYRQTLGQGPEFLTYFQNEAQLEKSRLLSDRFSAERPKGSFSTLEIQRTEQGDSAMYLCSSSRGQGAGNTIYFGEGSWLTVV.

The genes are TRBV4-1 and TRBJ1-2, with 8 bases matching TRBD1. This CDR3 has 15 amino acids. The germline V gene has CDR1 MGHRA and CDR2 YSYEKL. J lost 3 bases, V lost 2 bases, and 5 bases had no gene match. The CDR3 coding sequence is TGCGCCAGCAGCCAATGGACAGGGATGGACTATGGCTACACCTTC. The encoded protein is CASSQWTGMDYGYTF.

This clone was seen just once. This rearrangement joins TRBV19 to TRBJ1-5; 10 positions agree with TRBD1. J lost 5 bases, V lost 3 bases, and 7 bases had no gene match. The germline V gene has CDR1 LNHDA and CDR2 SQIVND (reference sequence). The CDR3 has 16 residues. The CDR3 sequence: CASSIESGTGDQPQHF. Here the CDR3 DNA reads TGTGCCAGTAGTATTGAGTCCGGGACAGGGGATCAGCCCCAGCATTTT.

The V gene is TRBV12-2, the J gene TRBJ2-7; no DNA check was done on the table's D call, TRBD1. TRBV12-2 is assigned pseudogene status. The CDR3 is 15 residues long. The CDR3 protein is CASRLGGDSLYEQYF. The CDR3 DNA reads TGTGCAAGTCGCTTAGGTGGGGACAGCCTCTACGAGCAGTACTTC.

This chain connects TRBV28 to TRBJ1-2; TRBD1 matches at 10 bases. V trimming: 6 bases; J trimming: 6 bases; junction bases outside the gene matches: 10. The germline V gene has CDR1 MDHEN and CDR2 SYDVKM. This CDR3 is built from 15 residues. The CDR3 DNA sequence: TGTGCCAGCAGACGCCCTGACAGGGGGCGCGATGGCTACACCTTC. It specifies CASRRPDRGRDGYTF.

The V gene is TRBV6-4, the J gene TRBJ2-3; TRBD2 is a possible D gene (6 bases). The ends were cut back, 0 bases at V and 2 bases at J, with 9 bases in the middle. The germline V gene has CDR1 MRHNA and CDR2 SNTAGT. CDR3 length equals 15 residues. The CDR3 protein is CASSDSGGATDTQYF. CDR3 nucleotides: TGTGCCAGCAGTGACTCGGGGGGAGCCACAGATACGCAGTATTTT.

The V call is TRBV10-3, the J call TRBJ2-2, with TRBD1 matching 9 bases. CDR3 length equals 16 residues. The V gene's germline CDR1 is ENHRY and CDR2 SYGVKD. V was clipped by 5 bases and J by 6 bases; unmatched bases: 10. The CDR3 nucleotides are TGTGCCATCAGTCCCACAGGGGGCGCGTCCGCCGGGGAGCTGTTTTTT. Its translation: CAISPTGGASAGELFF.

The genes are TRBV4-1 and TRBJ2-5; D ambiguous. The germline V gene encodes CDR1 MGHRA and CDR2 YSYEKL. This CDR3 is built from 14 residues. Trimming took 2 bases from V and 2 from J, leaving 9 bases between them. CDR3 protein: CASSQLERQETQYF. CDR3 DNA: TGCGCCAGCAGCCAATTGGAGAGACAAGAGACCCAGTACTTC.

This chain links TRBV29-1 with TRBJ1-4; a weak D match, TRBD1 (5 bases). CDR1 and CDR2 (germline): SQVTM, ANQGSEA. This CDR3 comprises 14 residues. Trimming left V 4 bases short and J 8 bases short, with 17 bases between. DNA of the CDR3: TGCAGCGTTGGGGACGGAGGGGTAGGAGAAAAACTGTTTTTT. It encodes CSVGDGGVGEKLFF.

J is TRBJ2-7 and V is TRBV28, with 8 bases identical to TRBD2. This CDR3 is 14 amino acids long. CDR1 and CDR2 (germline): MDHEN, SYDVKM. J gave up 2 bases and V 5 bases, and 5 bases lay outside the gene matches. Written as DNA, the CDR3 is TGTGCCAGCAGTCCCCCGGGGGGGGCCTACGAGCAGTACTTC. Encoded protein: CASSPPGGAYEQYF.

The chain is built from TRBV5-1 and TRBJ1-2; D is ambiguous. Germline values: CDR1 SGHRS, CDR2 YFSETQ. Trimming removed 4 bases from V and 4 bases from J, with 14 bases in between. The CDR3 is 14 residues long. The CDR3 sequence is CASSPEKPGYGYTF. In DNA, the CDR3 is TGCGCCAGCAGCCCCGAGAAGCCGGGCTATGGCTACACCTTC.

This rearrangement joins TRBV27 to TRBJ2-2; 7 bases are shared with TRBD1. The CDR3 spans 14 residues. In germline, CDR1 is MNHEY, CDR2 SMNVEV (reference sequence). Trimming removed 7 bases from V and 6 bases from J; junction bases left unmatched: 8. CDR3 sequence (DNA): TGTGCCAGCACCAGGGGACAGTATGCCGGGGAGCTGTTTTTT. Residues: CASTRGQYAGELFF.

Here the CDR3 reads CASSPLQGSANTEAFF. CDR3 sequence (DNA): TGTGCCAGCTCACCACTACAGGGGTCAGCGAACACTGAAGCTTTCTTT. This chain connects TRBV18 to TRBJ1-1; TRBD1 aligns across 7 bases. There are 16 residues in the CDR3. V dropped 1 base and J dropped 1; count of bases not matched to a gene: 6. Germline CDR1 and CDR2: KGHSH and LQKENI.

This clone was seen just once. The chain combines TRBV25-1 with TRBJ1-1; 8 nucleotides agree with TRBD1. The CDR3 spans 15 residues. Germline loops: CDR1 MGHDK, CDR2 SYGVNS. V trimming: 4 bases; J trimming: 3 bases; junction bases outside the gene matches: 7. The CDR3 nucleotides read TGTGCCAGCAGTGGAACCGGGACAGGCTACACTGAAGCTTTCTTT. The encoded protein is CASSGTGTGYTEAFF.

The gene calls are TRBV7-9 and TRBJ2-7; D perhaps matches TRBD1 (5 bases). V was cut by 3 bases and J by 1 base, with 10 bases left in between. Per the germline V gene, CDR1 is SEHNR and CDR2 is FQNEAQ (reference sequence). The length of the CDR3 is 14 residues. DNA of the CDR3: TGTGCCAGCAGCTTTAGAAAGGGGTCCTACGAGCAGTACTTC. As protein: CASSFRKGSYEQYF.

The CDR3 DNA reads TGTGCCAGCAGCGTAGGGGACAGTTATTACGAGCAGTACTTC. This sequence encodes CASSVGDSYYEQYF. The V gene is TRBV9, the J gene TRBJ2-7, with 7 bases lining up with TRBD1. Trimming at V came to 0 bases and at J to 4 bases, leaving 4 bases not matched to a gene. This CDR3 has 14 residues. Germline CDR1 and CDR2: SGDLS and YYNGEE.

This clone was detected only a few times. The junction shows a germline mismatch at one end, possibly a read error. The chain joins TRBV7-7 to TRBJ2-5; possible D gene TRBD1, 6 bases. The CDR3 contains 15 residues. The germline gives CDR1 SSHAT, CDR2 FNYEAQ (reference sequence). The CDR3 protein is CASSLVRGIQETQYF. CDR3 coding DNA: TGTGCTAGCAGCTTAGTCAGGGGAATCCAAGAGACCCAGTACTTC.

This chain connects TRBV4-1 to TRBJ1-4, with a weak D call TRBD1 (6 bases). Germline V gene lookup returns CDR1 MGHRA and CDR2 YSYEKL. Between the trimmed V and J ends, which lost 8 bases and 0 bases, there was a span of 16 bases. This CDR3 spans 16 amino acids. In nucleotides, the CDR3 is TGCGCCAGCGGGGAGACAGGAGCCTCAACTAATGAAAAACTGTTTTTT. Translated, it gives CASGETGASTNEKLFF.

The gene calls are TRBV7-9 and TRBJ2-5; tentative D call: TRBD2 (6 bases). The CDR3 consists of 13 residues. The V end was cut by 10 bases, the J end by 4 bases, with 16 bases between. Germline V gene data show CDR1 as SEHNR and CDR2 as FQNEAQ (reference sequence). CDR3 residues: CATRRAGGETQYF. Here the CDR3 DNA reads TGTGCCACGAGGAGAGCGGGCGGAGAGACCCAGTACTTC.

This clone was observed once. V usage is TRBV29-1 and J usage is TRBJ2-3; D is unclear. The V end lost 6 bases, the J end lost 7 bases, and 8 bases lay between the germline ends. CDR3 length equals 10 residues. CDR1 and CDR2 (germline): SQVTM, ANQGSEA. The DNA of the CDR3 is TGCAGCGTGGCTGACTATACGCAGTATTTT. Encoded protein: CSVADYTQYF.

This clone was detected a few times. J is TRBJ1-3 and V is TRBV18; D is possibly TRBD1 (5 bases). Per germline, CDR1 KGHSH and CDR2 LQKENI. This CDR3 region has 14 residues. Trimming took off 5 bases at V and 2 bases at J, with 10 bases between the two ends. The CDR3 here is CASSDRQPGNTIYF. DNA of the CDR3: TGTGCCAGCTCAGATAGACAGCCTGGAAACACCATATATTTT.

A few counts support this clone. CDR3 amino acids: CASSDPLAQLNEQFF. CDR3 bases: TGTGCCAGCAGTGACCCCCTAGCGCAACTCAATGAGCAGTTCTTC. The rearrangement uses TRBV2 and TRBJ2-1, with a possible D match to TRBD2 (6 bases). The CDR3 consists of 15 residues. The V gene lost 3 bases and the J gene lost 6 bases, with 15 bases spanning the gap. The germline gives CDR1 SNHLY, CDR2 FYNNEI. Complete variable domain (other parts from reference TRBV2 and TRBJ2-1): EPEVTQTPSHQVTQMGQEVILRCVPISNHLYFYWYRQILGQKVEFLVSFYNNEISEKSEIFDDQFSVERPDGSNFTLKIRSTKLEDSAMYFCASSDPLAQLNEQFFGPGTRLTVL.

The genes are TRBV30 and TRBJ1-2, with D maybe TRBD1 (6 bases). Germline V gives CDR1 GTSNPN, CDR2 SVGIG (reference sequence). Deletions cut 2 bases from V and 4 bases from J, with 14 bases between. The CDR3 covers 14 residues. CDR3 residues: CAWSPGQGIYGYTF. The CDR3 DNA reads TGTGCCTGGAGTCCGGGACAAGGGATCTATGGCTACACCTTC. Using reference TRBV30 and TRBJ1-2 for the parts outside the CDR3, the full variable domain is SQTIHQWPATLVQPVGSPLSLECTVEGTSNPNLYWYRQAAGRGLQLLFYSVGIGQISSEVPQNLSASRPQDRQFILSSKKLLLSDSGFYLCAWSPGQGIYGYTFGSGTRLTVV.